The 28 T cell receptor beta chains listed next were all sequenced from one sample in a study of cytomegalovirus exposure and HLA in healthy donors. It was with 60 Vbeta and 13 Jbeta primers that the PCR ran. Sequencing was performed with immunoSEQ multiplex PCR; in TCRdb, only in-frame clones are kept and a portion is missing. The sample gives about 180,000 clones, 80% of which show up once; around 1.4% is in the top ten. The sample comprised PBMCs. These receptors were obtained from a girl under 18 in good health and CMV-seropositive.

The chain employs TRBV7-2 and TRBJ2-7, with 7 bases fitting TRBD1. CDR1 SGHTA and CDR2 FQGNSA come from the germline V gene. CDR3 length equals 16 residues. The V gene end was trimmed by 4 bases and the J gene end by 2 bases; junction bases not matched to a gene: 11. The CDR3 loop reads CASSYHRGSLTYEQYF. CDR3 sequence (DNA): TGTGCCAGCAGCTATCACAGGGGTAGTCTAACCTACGAGCAGTACTTC.

The rearrangement joins TRBV18 to TRBJ2-7, with 11 bases that match TRBD1. V lost 2 bases and J lost 4; bases outside the gene matches: 7. In germline, CDR1 is KGHSH, CDR2 LQKENI. This CDR3 spans 16 amino acids. The CDR3 DNA is TGTGCCAGCTCACCAGGACAGGGGGCTGGGGGTTACGAGCAGTACTTC. It is translated as CASSPGQGAGGYEQYF. The full variable domain, completed using reference TRBV18 and TRBJ2-7, is NAGVMQNPRHLVRRRGQEARLRCSPMKGHSHVYWYRQLPEEGLKFMVYLQKENIIDESGMPKERFSAEFPKEGPSILRIQQVVRGDSAAYFCASSPGQGAGGYEQYFGPGTRLTVT.

V and J are TRBV28 and TRBJ1-4; D is ambiguous. Germline V gene lookup returns CDR1 MDHEN and CDR2 SYDVKM. The CDR3 spans 16 residues. Trimming shortened V by 4 bases and J by 0 bases, and 12 bases separated the two germline ends. The CDR3 region has the DNA TGTGCCAGCAGTTCCTTGGACTCTGCAACTAATGAAAAACTGTTTTTT. Amino acid sequence: CASSSLDSATNEKLFF. The full variable domain, with the rest looked up from reference TRBV28 and TRBJ1-4, is DVKVTQSSRYLVKRTGEKVFLECVQDMDHENMFWYRQDPGLGLRLIYFSYDVKMKEKGDIPEGYSVSREKKERFSLILESASTNQTSMYLCASSSLDSATNEKLFFGSGTQLSVL.

Turning to this clone: The junction shows a germline mismatch at one end, possibly a read error. The chain recombines TRBV7-7 with TRBJ2-2; D is undetermined. Germline V gene lookup returns CDR1 SSHAT and CDR2 FNYEAQ (reference sequence). The CDR3 is made up of 15 amino acids. The CDR3 protein is CASSLRAGNTGELFF. The CDR3 nucleotides read TGTGCTAGCAGCTTACGTGCAGGGAACACCGGGGAGCTGTTTTTT.

V is TRBV27 and J is TRBJ2-2, with 8 bases fitting TRBD1. Germline lookup yields CDR1 MNHEY and CDR2 SMNVEV (reference sequence). The CDR3 runs 16 residues. With 6 bases clipped from V and 4 bases from J, the junction kept 10 bases outside the gene matches. The CDR3 spells CASRSQTGVSTGELFF. The CDR3 DNA reads as TGTGCCAGCAGATCCCAGACAGGGGTGAGCACCGGGGAGCTGTTTTTT.

This sequence joins TRBV21-1 and TRBJ1-1; the table's D call, TRBD1, has no DNA check behind it. TRBV21-1 is tagged as a pseudogene. CDR3 length: 14 amino acids. CDR3 in DNA: TGTGCCAGCAGCGGGGGACAGGATGAAGTTGAAGCTTTCTTT. Translation gives CASSGGQDEVEAFF.

This clone was seen a few times. The DNA for the CDR3 is TGTGCCAGCAGTTTCACAGGGGATCTACTAGCTAACTATGGCTACACCTTC. Encoded protein: CASSFTGDLLANYGYTF. V and J are TRBV27 and TRBJ1-2, with TRBD1 identical over 7 bases. This CDR3 is built from 17 residues. CDR1 and CDR2 (germline): MNHEY, SMNVEV (reference sequence). The junction had 10 bases not matched to a gene; V was cut back by 3 bases and J by 0 bases.

This rearrangement joins TRBV7-9 to TRBJ2-7; 8 nucleotides align to TRBD2. Germline lookup yields CDR1 SEHNR and CDR2 FQNEAQ (reference sequence). Unmatched junction bases numbered 11, after V lost 7 bases and J lost 0 bases. The CDR3 consists of 16 residues. The chain's CDR3 is CASTQTSGGFSYEQYF. CDR3 nucleotides: TGTGCCAGCACCCAAACTAGCGGAGGGTTCTCCTACGAGCAGTACTTC. The full variable domain, completed using reference TRBV7-9 and TRBJ2-7, is DTGVSQNPRHKITKRGQNVTFRCDPISEHNRLYWYRQTLGQGPEFLTYFQNEAQLEKSRLLSDRFSAERPKGSFSTLEIQRTEQGDSAMYLCASTQTSGGFSYEQYFGPGTRLTVT.

V is TRBV5-1 and J is TRBJ2-3, with D possibly TRBD2 on 7 matching bases. The germline V and J ends were trimmed by 0 bases and 2 bases, with 16 bases remaining between them. This CDR3 is built from 17 residues. Germline CDR1 reads SGHRS; CDR2 reads YFSETQ. CDR3 sequence reads: CASSLGRGASVTDTQYF. CDR3 nucleotide sequence: TGCGCCAGCAGCTTGGGCCGGGGGGCCTCTGTCACAGATACGCAGTATTTT.

J is TRBJ1-1 and V is TRBV2; 9 bases align to TRBD1. CDR3 length: 12 residues. The V gene's germline CDR1 is SNHLY and CDR2 FYNNEI. The J segment lost 11 bases and the V segment lost 4 bases, leaving 5 bases of the junction unmatched. CDR3 loop: CASSADRGVAFF. The CDR3 bases are TGTGCCAGCAGTGCCGACAGGGGGGTGGCTTTCTTT.

The chain couples TRBV5-8 to TRBJ2-1, with 7 bases fitting TRBD1. Trimming removed 2 bases from V and 5 bases from J; junction bases left unmatched: 7. Germline loops: CDR1 SGHTS, CDR2 YDEGEE. CDR3 length: 15 amino acids. This CDR3 is CASSFVGQVHNEQFF. The CDR3 DNA reads as TGTGCCAGCAGCTTCGTCGGACAGGTCCACAATGAGCAGTTCTTC.

This clone was observed once. DNA for the CDR3: TGCAGCGTTAGAGCCGGGGAGCTGTTTTTT. It yields the protein CSVRAGELFF. The chain is built from TRBV29-1 and TRBJ2-2; D uncertain. V dropped 5 bases and J dropped 6 bases, with 4 bases sitting between them. The germline gives CDR1 SQVTM, CDR2 ANQGSEA. CDR3 length: 10 amino acids.

The chain joins TRBV27 to TRBJ1-2; possibly TRBD1 for D (6 bases). The CDR3 spans 16 residues. The germline V gene has CDR1 MNHEY and CDR2 SMNVEV (reference sequence). V was cut by 0 bases and J by 4 bases, with 15 bases left in between. In nucleotides, the CDR3 is TGTGCCAGCAGTTTATCGAGGGGGGGGTCGGGCTATGGCTACACCTTC. It is translated as CASSLSRGGSGYGYTF.

The DNA for the CDR3 is TGTGCCAGCAGCCAGGGTGGAGGGGCCTATGGCTACACCTTC. Translated: CASSQGGGAYGYTF. V usage is TRBV4-2 and J usage is TRBJ1-2; perhaps TRBD1 as D (5 bases). There are 14 residues in the CDR3. Germline CDR1 and CDR2: LGHNA and YNFKEQ. V lost 3 bases to trimming and J lost 4 bases, with 12 bases between them.

The V gene is TRBV25-1, the J gene TRBJ2-1; D unclear. CDR1 and CDR2 from the germline V gene are MGHDK and SYGVNS. This CDR3 has 15 amino acids. The V end lost 1 base, the J end lost 3 bases, and 10 bases lay between the germline ends. For the CDR3, the DNA is TGTGCCAGCAGTGAATTAGATCTGTTCTACAATGAGCAGTTCTTC. It codes for CASSELDLFYNEQFF.

V is TRBV27 and J is TRBJ1-2; D might be TRBD1 (6 bases). V dropped 4 bases and J dropped 4 bases, with 16 bases sitting between them. This CDR3 is built from 15 residues. Germline V CDR1 and CDR2: MNHEY, SMNVEV (reference sequence). The CDR3 loop is CASSSYWDNGYGYTF. The CDR3 nucleotides are TGTGCCAGCAGTTCATATTGGGACAACGGCTATGGCTACACCTTC.

The chain joins TRBV18 to TRBJ2-7, with D possibly TRBD1 on 5 matching bases. Germline lookup yields CDR1 KGHSH and CDR2 LQKENI. This CDR3 contains 14 residues. V lost 3 bases and J 4 bases, leaving 13 bases between the germline ends. The DNA of the CDR3 is TGTGCCAGCTCACCCCCGGGTAAGGGGTACGAGCAGTACTTC. Protein product: CASSPPGKGYEQYF.

V gene TRBV9 combines with J gene TRBJ2-3, with 10 bases matching TRBD1. Germline CDR1 is SGDLS and CDR2 is YYNGEE. This CDR3 region has 15 residues. Trimming took 4 bases from V and 0 from J; bases not matched to a gene: 2. The CDR3 loop is CASSRGQGSTDTQYF. The DNA for the CDR3 is TGTGCCAGCAGCCGGGGACAGGGGAGCACAGATACGCAGTATTTT.

This clone was counted a single time. This chain connects TRBV10-2 to TRBJ1-2; D may be TRBD1 (6 bases). Germline V gene lookup returns CDR1 WSHSY and CDR2 SAAADI. The CDR3 extends over 15 amino acids. The ends were cut back, 4 bases at V and 3 bases at J, with 15 bases in the middle. The CDR3 reads CASSVQGLVDYGYTF. CDR3 DNA sequence: TGCGCCAGCAGTGTGCAGGGGCTCGTAGACTATGGCTACACCTTC.

This chain uses TRBV30 with TRBJ1-3, with 7 bases that match TRBD1. Germline CDR1 and CDR2: GTSNPN and SVGIG (reference sequence). This CDR3 comprises 15 residues. Trimming at V came to 5 bases and at J to 1 base, leaving 8 bases not matched to a gene. The CDR3 DNA reads TGTGCCTGGCGAAACAGGGGTCAATCTGGAAACACCATATATTTT. Translated, it gives CAWRNRGQSGNTIYF.

This clone is a singleton in its sample. This rearrangement joins TRBV6-5 to TRBJ1-1; D remains ambiguous. Germline lookup yields CDR1 MNHEY and CDR2 SVGAGI. The V end lost 6 bases, the J end lost 4 bases, and 9 bases lay between the germline ends. The CDR3 contains 12 residues. The CDR3: CASSPPSTEAFF. In DNA, the CDR3 is TGTGCCAGCAGCCCCCCCAGCACTGAAGCTTTCTTT.

This chain joins TRBV7-9 and TRBJ1-1; D might be TRBD1 (5 bases). The V end lost 2 bases, the J end lost 5 bases, and 12 bases lay between the germline ends. From germline, CDR1 is SEHNR and CDR2 FQNEAQ (reference sequence). This CDR3 comprises 14 residues. CDR3 region: CASSLRGQGTEAFF. The CDR3 nucleotides are TGTGCCAGCAGCTTAAGGGGCCAGGGTACTGAAGCTTTCTTT.

CDR3 residues: CASSERQGGNTGELFF. Here the CDR3 DNA reads TGTGCCAGCAGTGAAAGGCAGGGGGGGAACACCGGGGAGCTGTTTTTT. The rearrangement links TRBV25-1 to TRBJ2-2; D perhaps matches TRBD1 (7 bases). V lost 2 bases and J 1 base, leaving 11 bases between the germline ends. The germline CDR1 and CDR2 sequences are MGHDK and SYGVNS. The CDR3 is made up of 16 amino acids.

This rearrangement joins TRBV4-3 to TRBJ2-1, with D tentatively TRBD2 (5 bases). V was cut by 4 bases and J by 0 bases, with 16 bases left in between. CDR3 size: 17 residues. CDR1 is LGHNA and CDR2 is YSLEER in the germline V gene. DNA of the CDR3: TGCGCCAGCAGCCGAGTGAGGGCTGCCTACTCCTACAATGAGCAGTTCTTC. This translates into CASSRVRAAYSYNEQFF.

This clone appeared once. The chain carries TRBV5-1 and TRBJ1-1; D ambiguous. Trimming removed 4 bases at V and 1 base at J, with 11 bases between. This CDR3 is built from 14 residues. Per germline, CDR1 SGHRS and CDR2 YFSETQ. CDR3 bases: TGCGCCAGCAGCCGGACTCCAGGGAACACTGAAGCTTTCTTT. As protein: CASSRTPGNTEAFF.

V and J are TRBV2 and TRBJ2-7, with 14 bases matching TRBD2. The CDR3 loop spans 13 amino acids. V was pared by 10 bases and J by 6 bases, with 5 bases of the junction left unmatched. CDR1 and CDR2 (germline): SNHLY, FYNNEI. The CDR3 loop reads CATGLAGGSEQYF. The CDR3, as DNA: TGTGCCACCGGACTAGCGGGAGGCTCCGAGCAGTACTTC.

The chain recombines TRBV4-2 with TRBJ2-3, with 7 bases lining up with TRBD2. This CDR3 contains 17 residues. Germline CDR1 is LGHNA and CDR2 is YNFKEQ. V gave up 2 bases and J gave up 5 bases; unmatched junction bases: 13. CDR3 residues: CASSQMLADPPQDTQYF. The CDR3 region has the DNA TGTGCCAGCAGCCAAATGCTAGCGGACCCGCCCCAAGATACGCAGTATTTT.

The chain combines TRBV28 with TRBJ1-5; D possibly corresponds to TRBD1 (6 bases). This CDR3 has 13 amino acids. The germline V gene has CDR1 MDHEN and CDR2 SYDVKM. CDR3 sequence reads: CASQGNSNQPQHF. Here the CDR3 DNA reads TGTGCTTCTCAGGGGAATAGCAATCAGCCCCAGCATTTT.